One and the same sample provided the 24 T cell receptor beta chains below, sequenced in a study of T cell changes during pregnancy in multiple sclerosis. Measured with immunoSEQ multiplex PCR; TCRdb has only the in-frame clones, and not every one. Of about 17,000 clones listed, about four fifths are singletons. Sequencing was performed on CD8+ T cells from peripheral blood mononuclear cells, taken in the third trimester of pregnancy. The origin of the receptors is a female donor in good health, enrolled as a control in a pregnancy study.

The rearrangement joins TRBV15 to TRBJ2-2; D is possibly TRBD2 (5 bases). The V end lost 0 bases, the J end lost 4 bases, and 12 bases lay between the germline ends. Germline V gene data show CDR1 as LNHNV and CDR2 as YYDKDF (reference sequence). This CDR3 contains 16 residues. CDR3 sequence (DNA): TGTGCCACCAGCAGAGATCGAGGGCCTGGCACCGGGGAGCTGTTTTTT. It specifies CATSRDRGPGTGELFF.

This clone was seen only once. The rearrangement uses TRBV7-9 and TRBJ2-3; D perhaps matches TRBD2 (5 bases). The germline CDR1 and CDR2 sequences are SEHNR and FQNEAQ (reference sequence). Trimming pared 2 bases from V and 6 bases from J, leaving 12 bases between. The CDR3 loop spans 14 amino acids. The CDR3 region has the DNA TGTGCCAGCAGCTTATTGGTCCTAGCCGATACGCAGTATTTT. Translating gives CASSLLVLADTQYF.

The CDR3 loop is CASSMSLNPRDTEAFF. DNA for the CDR3: TGTGCCAGCAGCATGTCGTTAAACCCGCGGGACACTGAAGCTTTCTTT. The V call is TRBV9, the J call TRBJ1-1, with unresolved D. Looked up from germline, CDR1 is SGDLS and CDR2 is YYNGEE. V was cut by 4 bases and J by 3 bases, with 19 bases left in between. This CDR3 contains 16 residues. Filled out from reference TRBV9 and TRBJ1-1, the complete variable domain reads DSGVTQTPKHLITATGQRVTLRCSPRSGDLSVYWYQQSLDQGLQFLIQYYNGEERAKGNILERFSAQQFPDLHSELNLSSLELGDSALYFCASSMSLNPRDTEAFFGQGTRLTVV.

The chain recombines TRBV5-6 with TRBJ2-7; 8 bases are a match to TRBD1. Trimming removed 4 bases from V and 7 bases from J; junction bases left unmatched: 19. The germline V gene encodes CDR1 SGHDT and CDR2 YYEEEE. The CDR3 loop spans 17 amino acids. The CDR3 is CASSPKGTGPGLGEQYF. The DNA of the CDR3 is TGTGCCAGCAGCCCCAAGGGGACAGGCCCGGGACTGGGTGAGCAGTACTTC.

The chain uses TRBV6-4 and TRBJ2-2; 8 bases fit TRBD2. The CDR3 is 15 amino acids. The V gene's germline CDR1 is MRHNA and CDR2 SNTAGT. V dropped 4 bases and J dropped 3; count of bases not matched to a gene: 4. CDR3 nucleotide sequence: TGTGCCAGCAGTGGGCTAGCGGGTGACACCGGGGAGCTGTTTTTT. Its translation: CASSGLAGDTGELFF.

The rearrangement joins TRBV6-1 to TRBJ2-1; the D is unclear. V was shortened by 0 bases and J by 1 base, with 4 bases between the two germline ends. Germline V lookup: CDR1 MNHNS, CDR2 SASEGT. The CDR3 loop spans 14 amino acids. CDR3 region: CASSEAASYNEQFF. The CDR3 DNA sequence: TGTGCCAGCAGTGAAGCGGCTTCCTACAATGAGCAGTTCTTC.

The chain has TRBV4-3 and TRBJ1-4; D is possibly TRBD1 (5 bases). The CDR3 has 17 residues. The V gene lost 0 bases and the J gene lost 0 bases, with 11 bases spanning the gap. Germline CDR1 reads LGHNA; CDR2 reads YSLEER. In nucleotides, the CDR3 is TGCGCCAGCAGCCAAGATGGGACTCCGGCAACTAATGAAAAACTGTTTTTT. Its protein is CASSQDGTPATNEKLFF.

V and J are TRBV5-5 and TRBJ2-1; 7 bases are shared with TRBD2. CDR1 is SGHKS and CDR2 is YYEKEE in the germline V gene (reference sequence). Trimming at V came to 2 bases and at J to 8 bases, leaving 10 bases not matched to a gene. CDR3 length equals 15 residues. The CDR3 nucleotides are TGTGCCAGCAGCTTTCCGAGCGGGATACATGATGAGCAGTTCTTC. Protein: CASSFPSGIHDEQFF.

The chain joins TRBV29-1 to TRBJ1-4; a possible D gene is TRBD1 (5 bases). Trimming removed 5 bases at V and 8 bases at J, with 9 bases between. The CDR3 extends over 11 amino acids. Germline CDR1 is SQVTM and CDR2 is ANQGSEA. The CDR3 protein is CSVWGSEKLFF. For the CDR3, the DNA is TGCAGCGTTTGGGGCAGCGAAAAACTGTTTTTT.

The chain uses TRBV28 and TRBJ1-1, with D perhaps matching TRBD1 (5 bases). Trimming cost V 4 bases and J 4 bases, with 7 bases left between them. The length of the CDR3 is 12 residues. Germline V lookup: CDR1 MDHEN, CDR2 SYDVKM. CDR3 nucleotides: TGTGCCAGCAGTTGGGGGGGCACTGAAGCTTTCTTT. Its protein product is CASSWGGTEAFF.

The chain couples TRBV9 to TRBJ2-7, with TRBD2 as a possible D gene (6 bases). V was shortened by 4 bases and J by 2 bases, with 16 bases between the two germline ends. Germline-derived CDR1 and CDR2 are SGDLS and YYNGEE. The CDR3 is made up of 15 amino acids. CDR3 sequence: CASSLRDSPTYEQYF. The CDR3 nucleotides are TGTGCCAGCAGCCTCAGGGACTCCCCCACCTACGAGCAGTACTTC. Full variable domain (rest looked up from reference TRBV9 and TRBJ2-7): DSGVTQTPKHLITATGQRVTLRCSPRSGDLSVYWYQQSLDQGLQFLIQYYNGEERAKGNILERFSAQQFPDLHSELNLSSLELGDSALYFCASSLRDSPTYEQYFGPGTRLTVT.

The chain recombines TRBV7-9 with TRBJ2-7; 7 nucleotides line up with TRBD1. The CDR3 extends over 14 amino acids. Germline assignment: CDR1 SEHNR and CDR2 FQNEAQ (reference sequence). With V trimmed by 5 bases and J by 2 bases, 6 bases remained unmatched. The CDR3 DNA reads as TGTGCCAGCAGCCAGGGACAGCAACCCTACGAGCAGTACTTC. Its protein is CASSQGQQPYEQYF. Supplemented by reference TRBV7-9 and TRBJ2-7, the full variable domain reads DTGVSQNPRHKITKRGQNVTFRCDPISEHNRLYWYRQTLGQGPEFLTYFQNEAQLEKSRLLSDRFSAERPKGSFSTLEIQRTEQGDSAMYLCASSQGQQPYEQYFGPGTRLTVT.

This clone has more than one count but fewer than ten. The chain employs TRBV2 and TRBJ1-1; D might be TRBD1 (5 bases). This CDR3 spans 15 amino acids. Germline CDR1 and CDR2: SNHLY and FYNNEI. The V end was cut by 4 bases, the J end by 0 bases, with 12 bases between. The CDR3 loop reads CASSVDSPMNTEAFF. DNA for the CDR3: TGTGCCAGCAGTGTCGACAGTCCTATGAACACTGAAGCTTTCTTT.

For the CDR3, the DNA is TGCGCCAGCAGTGAGTCCTTGGGACAGGGGTCCGAGCAGTACTTC. Its protein product is CASSESLGQGSEQYF. The chain employs TRBV10-1 and TRBJ2-7; 10 bases match TRBD1. Germline CDR1 and CDR2: WNHNN and SYGVQD (reference sequence). The CDR3 is 15 residues long. J was trimmed by 6 bases and V by 0 bases; bases with no gene match: 5.

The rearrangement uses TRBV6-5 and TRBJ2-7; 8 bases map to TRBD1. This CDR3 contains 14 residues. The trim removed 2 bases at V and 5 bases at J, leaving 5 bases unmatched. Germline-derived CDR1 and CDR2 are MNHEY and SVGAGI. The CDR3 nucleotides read TGTGCCAGCAGTTACAACAGGGGGTCTGACGAGCAGTACTTC. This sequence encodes CASSYNRGSDEQYF.

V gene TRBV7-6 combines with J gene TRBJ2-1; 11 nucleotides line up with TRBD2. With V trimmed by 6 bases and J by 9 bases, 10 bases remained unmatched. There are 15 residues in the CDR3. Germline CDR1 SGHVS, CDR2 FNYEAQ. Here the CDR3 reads CASSYLAGGRPEQFF. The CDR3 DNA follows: TGTGCCAGCAGTTACCTAGCGGGAGGCCGCCCTGAGCAGTTCTTC.

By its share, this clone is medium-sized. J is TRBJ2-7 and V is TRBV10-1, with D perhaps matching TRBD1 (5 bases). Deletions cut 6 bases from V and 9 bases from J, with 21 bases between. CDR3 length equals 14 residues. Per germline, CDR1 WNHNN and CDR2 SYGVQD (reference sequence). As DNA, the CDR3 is TGCGCCAGCAGACACTTCGGACCGGACCAGGGGCAGTACTTC. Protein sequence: CASRHFGPDQGQYF.

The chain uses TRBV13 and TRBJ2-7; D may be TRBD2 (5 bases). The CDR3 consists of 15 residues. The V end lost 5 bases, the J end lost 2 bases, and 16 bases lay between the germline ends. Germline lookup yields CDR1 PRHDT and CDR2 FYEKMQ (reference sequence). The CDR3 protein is CASSPPNGGTYEQYF. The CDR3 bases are TGTGCCAGCAGCCCCCCCAACGGAGGAACCTACGAGCAGTACTTC.

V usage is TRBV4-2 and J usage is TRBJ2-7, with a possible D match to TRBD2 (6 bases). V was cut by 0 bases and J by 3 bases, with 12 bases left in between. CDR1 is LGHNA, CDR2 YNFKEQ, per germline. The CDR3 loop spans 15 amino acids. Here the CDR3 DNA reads TGTGCCAGCAGCCAAGATCTCCCGGGAGACTACGAGCAGTACTTC. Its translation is CASSQDLPGDYEQYF.

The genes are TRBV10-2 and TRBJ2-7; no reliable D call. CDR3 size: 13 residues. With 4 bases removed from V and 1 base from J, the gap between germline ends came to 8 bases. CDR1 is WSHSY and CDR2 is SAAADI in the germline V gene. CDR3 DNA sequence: TGCGCCAGCAGTGTTACAGAGTCCTACGAGCAGTACTTC. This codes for CASSVTESYEQYF.

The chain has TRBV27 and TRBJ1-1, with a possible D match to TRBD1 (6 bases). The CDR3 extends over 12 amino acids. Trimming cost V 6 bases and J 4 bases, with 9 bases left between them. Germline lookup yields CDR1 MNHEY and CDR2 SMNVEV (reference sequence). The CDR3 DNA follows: TGTGCCAGCAGGGCGACAGGCACTGAAGCTTTCTTT. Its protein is CASRATGTEAFF.

The CDR3 nucleotides read TGTGCCAGCAGTACCCATAGCGGGAGCTACGACGAGCAGTACTTC. It is translated as CASSTHSGSYDEQYF. V gene TRBV6-5 combines with J gene TRBJ2-7; 9 bases are shared with TRBD2. The J segment lost 5 bases and the V segment lost 5 bases, leaving 10 bases of the junction unmatched. Germline loops: CDR1 MNHEY, CDR2 SVGAGI. CDR3 size: 15 residues.

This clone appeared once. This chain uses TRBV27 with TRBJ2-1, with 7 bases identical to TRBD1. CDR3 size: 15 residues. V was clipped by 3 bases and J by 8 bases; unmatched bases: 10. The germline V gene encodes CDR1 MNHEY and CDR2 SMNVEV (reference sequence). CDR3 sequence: CASSFSSTGSYEQFF. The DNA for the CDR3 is TGTGCCAGCAGTTTTTCTTCGACAGGGTCCTATGAGCAGTTCTTC.

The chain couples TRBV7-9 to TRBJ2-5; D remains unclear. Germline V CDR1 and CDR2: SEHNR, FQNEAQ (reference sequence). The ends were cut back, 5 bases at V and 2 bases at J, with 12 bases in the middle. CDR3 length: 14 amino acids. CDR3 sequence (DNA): TGTGCCAGCAGCCCCCTTCACAGTCAAGAGACCCAGTACTTC. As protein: CASSPLHSQETQYF.